This TCR beta chain originates from a study of PD-1 blockade in mismatch repair-deficient tumors. Note on this clone: Its antigen is still unknown.

General observations from the study: Over a hundred unique blood TCRs came from expansion to three of seven peptides.

Data came from immunoSEQ multiplex PCR; TCRdb stores just in-frame clones and leaves some out. The sample includes approximately 10,000 clones, about 93% seen only once; the top ten take 9.7%. Described time point: roughly 10-day in vitro stimulation with candidate neoantigen peptide 3. The sample was cells cultured in vitro, taken from a patient treated with pembrolizumab. The TCR comes from an adult with mismatch repair-deficient cancer.

CDR3 coding DNA: TGTGCCAGCTCACCGAGGATAGCCGGGACAGGGGGCGCCGAGCAGTACTTC. It is translated as CASSPRIAGTGGAEQYF. This chain joins TRBV18 and TRBJ2-7, with 12 bases aligning to TRBD1. The CDR3 length is 17 residues. The J segment lost 6 bases and the V segment lost 3 bases, leaving 12 bases of the junction unmatched. Germline lookup yields CDR1 KGHSH and CDR2 LQKENI.